The 29 T cell receptor beta chains below come from one sample, sequenced in a study of human T cells and chemical hapten exposure. Time point defined: patch test 1, 2 weeks after DPC sensitization. Noted treatment: therapeutic diphenylcyclopropenone sensitization with weekly scalp DPC. TCRdb fed the RACE reads into MiXCR, producing one record per CDR3 protein. The sample lists around 380,000 distinct CDR3 sequences, roughly 5% occurring once. Sequenced here: whole blood, sampled in connection with sensitization to the hapten diphenylcyclopropenone (DPC). The receptors here all came from a woman aged 45-59 years with alopecia areata. Some clones in this sample may be carry-over from other donors' samples.

This clonotype was observed a few times. The CDR3 nucleotides are TGTGCCAGCAGTTACCGGCGGGCCGGGGCCAACGTCCTGACTTTC. As protein: CASSYRRAGANVLTF. The chain recombines TRBV6-5 with TRBJ2-6; TRBD2 is a possible D gene (5 bases). The V end lost 2 bases, the J end lost 4 bases, and 9 bases lay between the germline ends. Germline V lookup: CDR1 MNHEY, CDR2 SVGAGI. This CDR3 contains 15 residues.

Many counts were recorded for this clonotype. At one of its ends the junction is not consistent with the germline gene, which may arise from a read error. This chain links TRBV20-1 with TRBJ2-7; 7 nucleotides line up with TRBD1. CDR1 and CDR2 from the germline V gene are DFQATT and SNEGSKA (reference sequence). CDR3 length: 13 amino acids. The CDR3, as DNA: TGCAGTGCTAGGGGACCTACAGGGGTCGAGCAGTACTTT. This gives the protein CSARGPTGVEQYF.

The table lists this clonotype with many counts. The chain combines TRBV6-5 with TRBJ1-1; D is unresolved. Germline V lookup: CDR1 MNHEY, CDR2 SVGAGI. This CDR3 is 16 amino acids long. The germline V and J ends were trimmed by 0 bases and 1 base, with 12 bases remaining between them. CDR3 protein: CASSYSKSARNTEAFF. The CDR3 DNA is TGTGCCAGCAGTTACTCGAAGTCGGCAAGGAACACTGAAGCTTTCTTT.

This clonotype was detected many times. The rearrangement links TRBV6-5 to TRBJ2-4; D is perhaps TRBD1 (5 bases). Trimming removed 5 bases from V and 8 bases from J, with 7 bases in between. CDR3 length equals 11 residues. Germline assignment: CDR1 MNHEY and CDR2 SVGAGI. The DNA of the CDR3 is TGTGCCAGCAGTCAAGGGGACATTCAGTACTTC. Its translation: CASSQGDIQYF.

This clonotype has at least ten counts. The DNA for the CDR3 is TGTGCCAGCAGTCTTCTGGGCGGGGGGTCTCAAGAGACCCAGTACTTC. As protein: CASSLLGGGSQETQYF. The rearrangement links TRBV7-2 to TRBJ2-5, with 8 bases aligning to TRBD2. CDR1 is SGHTA and CDR2 is FQGNSA in the germline V gene. V was pared by 6 bases and J by 2 bases, with 11 bases of the junction left unmatched. CDR3 length: 16 residues.

This clonotype was picked up many times. The chain uses TRBV15 and TRBJ1-5; D gene uncertain. The germline CDR1 and CDR2 sequences are LNHNV and YYDKDF (reference sequence). V was shortened by 3 bases and J by 6 bases, with 12 bases between the two germline ends. The CDR3 is 14 amino acids. CDR3 sequence: CATSRAAGVQPQHF. The CDR3 nucleotides read TGTGCCACCAGCAGGGCGGCAGGAGTTCAGCCCCAGCATTTT.

This clonotype showed up just a few times. The V and J genes are TRBV20-1 and TRBJ2-1; maybe TRBD2 (6 bases). There are 15 residues in the CDR3. In germline, CDR1 is DFQATT, CDR2 SNEGSKA (reference sequence). Trimming shortened V by 2 bases and J by 0 bases, and 11 bases separated the two germline ends. The CDR3 loop is CSARFQRASYNEQFF. Here the CDR3 DNA reads TGCAGTGCTAGATTTCAGCGGGCCTCCTACAATGAGCAGTTCTTC.

This rearrangement joins TRBV2 to TRBJ1-2, with D unresolved. The CDR3 is 13 residues long. Looked up from germline, CDR1 is SNHLY and CDR2 is FYNNEI. The germline V and J ends were trimmed by 3 bases and 8 bases, with 13 bases remaining between them. The CDR3 loop is CASSELSSLGYTF. As DNA, the CDR3 is TGTGCCAGCAGTGAGCTTAGCAGCCTGGGCTACACCTTC.

The CDR3 here is CASSRDSSSGNTIYF. The CDR3 nucleotides read TGTGCCAGCAGTCGGGACTCGAGCTCTGGAAACACCATATATTTT. The chain has TRBV7-9 and TRBJ1-3, with D possibly matching TRBD1 (5 bases). This CDR3 contains 15 residues. V was clipped by 6 bases and J by 0 bases, with 12 bases between them. The germline gives CDR1 SEHNR, CDR2 FQNEAQ (reference sequence).

This clonotype was found many times. The chain links TRBV6-6 to TRBJ2-2, with D perhaps given as TRBD1 or TRBD2 (5 bases each). Germline V gene lookup returns CDR1 MNHNY and CDR2 SVGAGI (reference sequence). The CDR3 is 15 residues long. Trimming took off 2 bases at V and 6 bases at J, with 13 bases between the two ends. The CDR3: CASSYSAGGAGELFF. Written as DNA, the CDR3 is TGTGCCAGCAGTTACAGTGCTGGGGGTGCCGGGGAGCTGTTTTTT.

In its sample, this clonotype was seen many times. V gene TRBV12-3 or TRBV12-4 combines with J gene TRBJ1-1, with D hard to call. This CDR3 comprises 12 residues. The ends were cut back, 4 bases at V and 7 bases at J, with 10 bases in the middle. CDR3 sequence (DNA): TGTGCCAGCAGTTGGGCGCAGGTTGAAGCTTTCTTT. Encoded protein: CASSWAQVEAFF.

In its sample, this clonotype was seen many times. The CDR3: CASSLAGAGETNEKLFF. The CDR3 region has the DNA TGTGCCAGCAGCTTAGCTGGGGCAGGGGAAACTAATGAAAAACTGTTTTTT. The chain carries TRBV7-2 and TRBJ1-4, with a tentative D call TRBD1 (6 bases). Germline V gene lookup returns CDR1 SGHTA and CDR2 FQGNSA. V gave up 0 bases and J gave up 1 base, with 12 bases separating them. The CDR3 is made up of 17 amino acids.

This clonotype was detected ten times or more. The chain employs TRBV29-1 and TRBJ2-7; 11 bases are a match to TRBD1. Germline V gene lookup returns CDR1 SQVTM and CDR2 ANQGSEA. CDR3 length equals 14 residues. The V and J ends lost 4 bases and 4 bases, in that order; junction bases with no gene match: 6. CDR3 residues: CSVASGQGGYEQYF. CDR3 DNA sequence: TGCAGCGTTGCATCGGGACAGGGGGGTTACGAGCAGTACTTC.

A word on this clonotype: This sequence may be a read error, since a much larger clone differs from it by one base. The rearrangement uses TRBV7-2 and TRBJ2-1; TRBD2 matches 9 bases. The CDR3 is 17 residues long. Germline loops: CDR1 SGHTA, CDR2 FQGNSA. The junction had 15 bases not matched to a gene; V was cut back by 6 bases and J by 6 bases. CDR3 sequence reads: CASSTDDGLARFNEQFF. The CDR3 coding sequence is TGTGCCAGCAGTACCGATGATGGACTAGCGCGATTCAATGAGCAGTTCTTC.

This clonotype was recorded many times. The chain couples TRBV3-1 to TRBJ2-1; 8 bases fit TRBD2. The CDR3 totals 17 residues. The germline V gene encodes CDR1 LGHDT and CDR2 YNNKEL (reference sequence). The V gene end was trimmed by 2 bases and the J gene end by 9 bases; junction bases not matched to a gene: 15. As DNA, the CDR3 is TGTGCCAGCAGCCAATCCCCTTGGGGACTAGAGCGATGTGAGCAGTTCTTC. Translation gives CASSQSPWGLERCEQFF.

This clonotype was seen repeatedly, ten times or more. The chain employs TRBV7-9 and TRBJ2-1; 8 nucleotides agree with TRBD2. The CDR3 has 14 amino acids. Germline assignment: CDR1 SEHNR and CDR2 FQNEAQ (reference sequence). V was pared by 1 base and J by 8 bases, with 4 bases of the junction left unmatched. CDR3 sequence reads: CASSLDREGDEQFF. The CDR3 nucleotides are TGTGCCAGCAGCTTAGATCGGGAGGGCGATGAGCAGTTCTTC.

The V call is TRBV12-3 or TRBV12-4, the J call TRBJ1-2; D call uncertain. The CDR3 length is 13 residues. V shed 5 bases and J shed 8 bases, with 15 bases lying between them. The CDR3 bases are TGTGCCAGCAGTCTGACGGACGGCGGGGGCTACACCTTC. This codes for CASSLTDGGGYTF.

This clonotype was picked up many times. CDR3 DNA sequence: TGTGCCAGCAGCCACCGGGAGAACTACAATGAGCAGTTCTTC. As protein: CASSHRENYNEQFF. The chain links TRBV7-2 to TRBJ2-1; D is perhaps TRBD2 (6 bases). V lost 5 bases, J lost 3 bases, and 11 bases lay in between. Germline CDR1 reads SGHTA; CDR2 reads FQGNSA. The CDR3 extends over 14 amino acids.

This clonotype appeared many times. The chain joins TRBV10-3 to TRBJ1-1, with D perhaps TRBD1 (6 bases). From germline, CDR1 is ENHRY and CDR2 SYGVKD. The ends were cut back, 3 bases at V and 1 base at J, with 18 bases in the middle. The CDR3 contains 17 residues. As DNA, the CDR3 is TGTGCCATCAGTGACCTGGCTCCCGGGACATCGAACACTGAAGCTTTCTTT. Translation: CAISDLAPGTSNTEAFF.

This clonotype was recorded at least ten times. This rearrangement joins TRBV5-1 to TRBJ2-3, with 7 bases fitting TRBD2. Germline V gene sequence: CDR1 SGHRS, CDR2 YFSETQ. Losses at the gene ends were 2 bases for V and 4 bases for J; bases not matched to a gene: 7. This CDR3 contains 15 residues. In DNA, the CDR3 is TGCGCCAGCAGCTTTTGGCGGGGAGGGCCAGATACGCAGTATTTT. It yields the protein CASSFWRGGPDTQYF.

This clonotype has at least ten counts. The chain joins TRBV27 to TRBJ2-1; 12 positions match TRBD1. Germline loops: CDR1 MNHEY, CDR2 SMNVEV (reference sequence). V was clipped by 7 bases and J by 3 bases; unmatched bases: 22. This CDR3 comprises 21 residues. CDR3 nucleotides: TGTGCCAGCACCACGCTCGGGGGGACAGGGGGCGCTGGGAGGAACTACAATGAGCAGTTCTTC. Translation: CASTTLGGTGGAGRNYNEQFF.

In this sample, this clonotype turned up many times. The chain couples TRBV6-1 to TRBJ1-5, with TRBD1 matching over 9 bases. Germline V gives CDR1 MNHNS, CDR2 SASEGT. The CDR3 extends over 19 amino acids. V lost 6 bases and J lost 3; bases outside the gene matches: 18. The CDR3: CASSPTWTGARKNNQPQHF. The DNA for the CDR3 is TGTGCCAGCAGCCCCACGTGGACAGGGGCGCGGAAGAACAATCAGCCCCAGCATTTT.

This clonotype was seen many times. In DNA, the CDR3 is TGTGCCAGCAGCCGCCCTAGCGGGGGGGCCCCAGATACGCAGTATTTT. Protein sequence: CASSRPSGGAPDTQYF. The rearrangement uses TRBV7-2 and TRBJ2-3, with 12 positions matching TRBD2. This CDR3 is built from 16 residues. The J segment lost 4 bases and the V segment lost 5 bases, leaving 7 bases of the junction unmatched. CDR1 and CDR2 from the germline V gene are SGHTA and FQGNSA.

CDR3 nucleotides: TGCAGTGCTATAGGTGCCTACGAGCAGTACTTC. It translates to CSAIGAYEQYF. The chain combines TRBV20-1 with TRBJ2-7; no reliable D call. CDR1 and CDR2 (germline): DFQATT, SNEGSKA (reference sequence). The CDR3 is made up of 11 amino acids. The ends were cut back, 4 bases at V and 2 bases at J, with 6 bases in the middle.

There are many counts of this clonotype. The rearrangement joins TRBV5-5 to TRBJ2-3; the match to TRBD2 covers 10 bases. The CDR3 runs 14 residues. From germline, CDR1 is SGHKS and CDR2 YYEKEE (reference sequence). V was pared by 4 bases and J by 4 bases, with 3 bases of the junction left unmatched. CDR3 nucleotide sequence: TGTGCCAGCAGCGCCGGACTAGCGGCAGATACGCAGTATTTT. This sequence encodes CASSAGLAADTQYF. The whole variable domain, remainder taken from reference TRBV5-5 and TRBJ2-3, is DAGVTQSPTHLIKTRGQQVTLRCSPISGHKSVSWYQQVLGQGPQFIFQYYEKEERGRGNFPDRFSARQFPNYSSELNVNALLLGDSALYLCASSAGLAADTQYFGPGTRLTVL.

The genes are TRBV10-1 and TRBJ2-5; TRBD1 aligns across 9 bases. In germline, CDR1 is WNHNN, CDR2 SYGVQD (reference sequence). J lost 10 bases, V lost 6 bases, and 6 bases had no gene match. This CDR3 spans 12 amino acids. The CDR3 DNA is TGCGCCAGCAGCTCCGACAGGGGGGACCAGTACTTC. Translation gives CASSSDRGDQYF.

The chain recombines TRBV10-3 with TRBJ2-7, with 7 bases lining up with TRBD2. Germline CDR1 ENHRY, CDR2 SYGVKD. V lost 0 bases, J lost 6 bases, and 5 bases stayed unmatched. CDR3 length equals 14 residues. CDR3 amino acids: CAISESKVAGEQYF. DNA for the CDR3: TGTGCCATCAGTGAGTCGAAGGTAGCGGGCGAGCAGTACTTC.

This clonotype was seen many times. This chain's CDR3 is CASSTTAQPQHF. The CDR3 DNA is TGTGCCAGCAGCACCACGGCTCAGCCCCAGCATTTT. The chain joins TRBV9 to TRBJ1-5; no firm D call. The germline V gene encodes CDR1 SGDLS and CDR2 YYNGEE. The CDR3 totals 12 residues. The V and J ends lost 4 bases and 6 bases respectively, with 8 bases between them.

V and J are TRBV7-3 and TRBJ2-5, with D perhaps TRBD2 (6 bases). The CDR3 loop spans 14 amino acids. Between the trimmed V and J ends, which lost 3 bases and 5 bases, there was a span of 13 bases. Looked up from germline, CDR1 is SGHTA and CDR2 is FQGTGA. The DNA for the CDR3 is TGTGCCAGCAGCTTTGGCGGGGCCAGGGAGACCCAGTACTTC. Its protein is CASSFGGARETQYF.